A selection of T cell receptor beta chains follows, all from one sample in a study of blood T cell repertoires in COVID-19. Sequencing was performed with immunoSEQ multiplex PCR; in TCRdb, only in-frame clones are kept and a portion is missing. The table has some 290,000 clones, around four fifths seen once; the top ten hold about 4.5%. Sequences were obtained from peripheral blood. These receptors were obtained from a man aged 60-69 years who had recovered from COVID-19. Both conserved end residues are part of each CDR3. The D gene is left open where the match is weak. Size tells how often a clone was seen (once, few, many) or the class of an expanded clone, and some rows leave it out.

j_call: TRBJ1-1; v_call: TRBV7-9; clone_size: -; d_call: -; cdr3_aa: CASSLGRGHTEAFF; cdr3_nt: TGTGCCAGCAGCCTCGGAAGGGGCCACACTGAAGCTTTCTTT
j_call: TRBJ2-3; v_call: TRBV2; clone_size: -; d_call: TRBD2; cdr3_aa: CASSKRGGSTDTQYF; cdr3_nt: TGTGCCAGCAGCAAGCGGGGGGGGAGCACAGATACGCAGTATTTT
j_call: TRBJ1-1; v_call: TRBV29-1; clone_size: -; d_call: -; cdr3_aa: CSVTLGGGMNTEAFF; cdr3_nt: TGCAGCGTGACCCTAGGGGGTGGAATGAACACTGAAGCTTTCTTT
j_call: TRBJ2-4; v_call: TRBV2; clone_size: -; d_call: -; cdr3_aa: CASITRDIQYF; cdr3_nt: TGTGCCAGCATTACTAGGGACATTCAGTACTTC
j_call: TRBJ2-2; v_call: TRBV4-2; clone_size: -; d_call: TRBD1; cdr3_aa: CASSQPGTGGAGELFF; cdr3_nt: TGTGCCAGCAGCCAACCAGGGACAGGCGGCGCCGGGGAGCTGTTTTTT
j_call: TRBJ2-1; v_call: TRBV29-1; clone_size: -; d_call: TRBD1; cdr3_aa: CSVQTGLVNEQFF; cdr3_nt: TGCAGCGTCCAGACAGGGTTGGTCAATGAGCAGTTCTTC
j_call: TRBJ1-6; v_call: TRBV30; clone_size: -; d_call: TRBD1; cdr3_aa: CAWSDPGQYNSPLHF; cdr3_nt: TGTGCCTGGAGTGATCCGGGACAGTATAATTCACCCCTCCACTTT
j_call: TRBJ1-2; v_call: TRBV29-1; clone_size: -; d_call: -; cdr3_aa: CSVESANYGYTF; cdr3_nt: TGCAGCGTTGAATCAGCTAACTATGGCTACACCTTC
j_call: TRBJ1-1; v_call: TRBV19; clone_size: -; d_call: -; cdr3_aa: CASTMGLNTEAFF; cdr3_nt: TGTGCCAGTACCATGGGGCTGAACACTGAAGCTTTCTTT
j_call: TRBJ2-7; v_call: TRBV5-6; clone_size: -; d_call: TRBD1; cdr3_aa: CASSRTGSPSEQYF; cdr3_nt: TGTGCCAGCAGCCGGACAGGGTCACCGTCCGAGCAGTACTTC
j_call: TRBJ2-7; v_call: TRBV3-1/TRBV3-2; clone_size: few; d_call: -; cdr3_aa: CASSQGARGMFEQYF; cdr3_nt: TGTGCCAGCAGCCAAGGGGCTCGAGGGATGTTCGAGCAGTACTTC
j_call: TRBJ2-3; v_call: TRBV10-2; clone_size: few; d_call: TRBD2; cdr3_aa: CASSDLGLATDTQYF; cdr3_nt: TGCGCCAGCAGTGATTTGGGACTAGCTACTGATACGCAGTATTTT
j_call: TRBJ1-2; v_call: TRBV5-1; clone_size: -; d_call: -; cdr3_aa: CASSLDHRNYGYTF; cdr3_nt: TGCGCCAGCAGCTTGGACCACAGGAACTATGGCTACACCTTC
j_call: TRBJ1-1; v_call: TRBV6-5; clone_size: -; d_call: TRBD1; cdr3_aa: CASSLGGRGGTEAFF; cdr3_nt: TGTGCCAGCAGTTTAGGGGGCAGGGGTGGCACTGAAGCTTTCTTT
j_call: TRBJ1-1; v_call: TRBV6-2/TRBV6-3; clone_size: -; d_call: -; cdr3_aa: CASSRDYTEAFF; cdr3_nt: TGTGCCAGCAGTCGGGATTACACTGAAGCTTTCTTT
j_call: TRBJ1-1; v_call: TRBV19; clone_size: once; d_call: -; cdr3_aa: CASSIRVKNTEAFF; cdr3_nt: TGTGCCAGTAGTATCCGGGTGAAGAACACTGAAGCTTTCTTT
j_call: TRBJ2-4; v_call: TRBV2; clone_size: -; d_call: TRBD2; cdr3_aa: CASSELGLAGVDIQYF; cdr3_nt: TGTGCCAGCAGTGAACTGGGACTAGCGGGAGTTGACATTCAGTACTTC
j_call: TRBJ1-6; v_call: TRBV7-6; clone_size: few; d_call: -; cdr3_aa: CASSPKQFSYNSPLHF; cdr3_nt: TGTGCCAGCAGTCCAAAACAGTTTTCCTATAATTCACCCCTCCACTTT
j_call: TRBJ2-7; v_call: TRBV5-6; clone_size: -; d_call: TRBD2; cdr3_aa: CASSLGVVGGRAYEQYF; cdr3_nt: TGTGCCAGCAGCTTGGGGGTGGTCGGCGGGAGGGCCTACGAGCAGTACTTC
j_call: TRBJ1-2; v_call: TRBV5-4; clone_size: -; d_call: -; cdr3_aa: CASTQWEPTSSYGYTF; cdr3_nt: TGTGCCAGCACCCAGTGGGAGCCCACAAGTTCTTATGGCTACACCTTC
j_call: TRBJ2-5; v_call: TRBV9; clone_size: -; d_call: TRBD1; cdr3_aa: CASSGTSRDRETQYF; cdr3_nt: TGTGCCAGCAGCGGTACATCTAGGGACAGGGAGACCCAGTACTTC
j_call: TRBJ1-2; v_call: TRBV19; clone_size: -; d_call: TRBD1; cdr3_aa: CASSIAVDRNGYTF; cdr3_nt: TGTGCCAGTAGTATTGCGGTGGACAGGAATGGCTACACCTTC
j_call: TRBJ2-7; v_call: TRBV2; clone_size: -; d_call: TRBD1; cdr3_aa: CASSVRDRAEQYF; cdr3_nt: TGTGCCAGCAGTGTAAGAGACAGGGCCGAGCAGTACTTC
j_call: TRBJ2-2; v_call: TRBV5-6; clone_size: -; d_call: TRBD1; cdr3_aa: CASSRTGGSGELFF; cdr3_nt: TGTGCCAGCAGCCGAACAGGGGGCTCCGGGGAGCTGTTTTTT
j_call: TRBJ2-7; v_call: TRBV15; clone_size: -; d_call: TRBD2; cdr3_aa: CATSTSGRAYEQYF; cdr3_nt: TGTGCCACCAGCACAAGCGGGAGGGCCTACGAGCAGTACTTC
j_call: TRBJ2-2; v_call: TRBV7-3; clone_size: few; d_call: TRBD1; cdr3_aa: CASSPRADRAAGELFF; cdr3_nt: TGTGCCAGCAGCCCGAGGGCCGACAGGGCGGCCGGGGAGCTGTTTTTT
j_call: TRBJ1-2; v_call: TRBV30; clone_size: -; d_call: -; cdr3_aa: CAWNIGKVGYTF; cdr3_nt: TGTGCCTGGAATATCGGGAAGGTCGGCTACACCTTC
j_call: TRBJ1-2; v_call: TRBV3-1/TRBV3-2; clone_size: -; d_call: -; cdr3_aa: CASSNDSPYGYTF; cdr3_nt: TGTGCCAGCAGCAACGACAGCCCCTATGGCTACACCTTC
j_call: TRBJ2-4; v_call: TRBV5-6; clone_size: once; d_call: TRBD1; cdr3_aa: CASSAGTGYENIQYF; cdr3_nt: TGTGCCAGCAGCGCCGGGACAGGGTACGAAAACATTCAGTACTTC
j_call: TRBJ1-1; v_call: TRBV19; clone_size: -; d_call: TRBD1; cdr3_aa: CASMRTGGNTEAFF; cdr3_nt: TGTGCCAGTATGAGGACAGGTGGGAACACTGAAGCTTTCTTT
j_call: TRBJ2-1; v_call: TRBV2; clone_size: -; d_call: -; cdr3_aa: CASRRYNEQFF; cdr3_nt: TGTGCCAGCCGTCGTTACAATGAGCAGTTCTTC
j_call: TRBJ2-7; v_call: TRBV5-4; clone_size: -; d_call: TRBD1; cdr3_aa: CASSGGTGVYEQYF; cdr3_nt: TGTGCCAGCAGCGGCGGGACAGGTGTCTACGAGCAGTACTTC
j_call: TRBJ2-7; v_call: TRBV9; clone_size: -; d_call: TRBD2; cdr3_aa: CASSVSSGRTEQYF; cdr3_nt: TGTGCCAGCAGCGTATCCAGCGGGAGAACCGAGCAGTACTTC
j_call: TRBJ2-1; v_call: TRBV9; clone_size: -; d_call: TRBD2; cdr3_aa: CASSGGLAGGPYNEQFF; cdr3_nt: TGTGCCAGCAGCGGGGGACTAGCGGGGGGTCCCTACAATGAGCAGTTCTTC
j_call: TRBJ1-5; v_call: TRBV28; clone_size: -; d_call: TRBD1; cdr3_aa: CASTYQGAGNQPQHF; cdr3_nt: TGTGCCAGCACCTATCAGGGGGCGGGCAATCAGCCCCAGCATTTT
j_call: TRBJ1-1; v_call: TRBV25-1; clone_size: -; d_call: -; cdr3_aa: CASSGDRGNTEAFF; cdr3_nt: TGTGCCAGCAGTGGGGATAGGGGGAACACTGAAGCTTTCTTT
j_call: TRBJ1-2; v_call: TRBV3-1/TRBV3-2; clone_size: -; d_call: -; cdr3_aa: CASSHSDRLRYGYTF; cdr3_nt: TGTGCCAGCAGCCATTCCGACAGGTTGAGGTATGGCTACACCTTC
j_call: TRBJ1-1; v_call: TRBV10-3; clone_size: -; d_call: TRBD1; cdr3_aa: CAISQGVNTEAFF; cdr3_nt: TGTGCCATCAGTCAGGGGGTGAACACTGAAGCTTTCTTT
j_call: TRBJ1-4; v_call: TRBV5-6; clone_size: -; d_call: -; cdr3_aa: CASSPNRAANEKLFF; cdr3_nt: TGTGCCAGCAGCCCAAACAGGGCGGCTAATGAAAAACTGTTTTTT
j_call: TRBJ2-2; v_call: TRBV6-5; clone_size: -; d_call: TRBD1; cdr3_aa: CASSPGQGDFGELFF; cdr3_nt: TGTGCCAGCAGTCCGGGACAGGGGGATTTCGGGGAGCTGTTTTTT
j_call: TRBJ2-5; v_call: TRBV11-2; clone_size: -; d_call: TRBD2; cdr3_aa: CASSSGTKYQETQYF; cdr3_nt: TGTGCCAGCAGCTCCGGGACTAAGTACCAAGAGACCCAGTACTTC
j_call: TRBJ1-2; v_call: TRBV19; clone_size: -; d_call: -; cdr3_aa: CASRQGPSSYGYTF; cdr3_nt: TGTGCCAGCCGGCAGGGGCCCAGCTCCTATGGCTACACCTTC
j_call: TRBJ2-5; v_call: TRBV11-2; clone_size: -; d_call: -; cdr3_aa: CASTKGETQYF; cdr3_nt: TGTGCCAGCACCAAGGGGGAGACCCAGTACTTC
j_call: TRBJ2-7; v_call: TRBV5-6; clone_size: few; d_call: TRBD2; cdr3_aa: CASSRRAGRGSYEQYF; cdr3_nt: TGTGCCAGCAGCCGGCGAGCGGGGCGAGGATCCTACGAGCAGTACTTC
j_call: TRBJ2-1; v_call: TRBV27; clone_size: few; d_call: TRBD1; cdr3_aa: CASSSHAAGGGHNEQFF; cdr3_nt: TGTGCCAGCAGTTCTCACGCCGCAGGGGGTGGCCACAATGAGCAGTTCTTC
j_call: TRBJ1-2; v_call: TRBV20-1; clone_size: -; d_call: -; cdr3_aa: CSASQGQGGYGYTF; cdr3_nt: TGCAGTGCTAGTCAAGGGCAGGGCGGCTATGGCTACACCTTC
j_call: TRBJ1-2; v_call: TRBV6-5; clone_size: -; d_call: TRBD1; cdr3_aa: CASIQDRDNYGYTF; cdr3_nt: TGTGCCAGCATCCAAGACAGGGATAACTATGGCTACACCTTC
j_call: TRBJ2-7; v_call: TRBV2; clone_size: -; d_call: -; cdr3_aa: CASSRSRDYEQYF; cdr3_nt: TGTGCCAGCAGTCGTTCACGAGACTACGAGCAGTACTTC
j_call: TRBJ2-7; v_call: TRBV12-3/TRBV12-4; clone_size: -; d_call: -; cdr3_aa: CASSSLGGYEQYF; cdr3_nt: TGTGCCAGCAGCTCCTTAGGGGGATACGAGCAGTACTTC
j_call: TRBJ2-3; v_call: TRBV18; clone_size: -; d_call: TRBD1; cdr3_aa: CASSQDRGPDTQYF; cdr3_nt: TGTGCCAGCTCACAGGACAGGGGGCCAGATACGCAGTATTTT
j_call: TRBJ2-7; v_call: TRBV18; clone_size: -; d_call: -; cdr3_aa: CASSPASRAEQYF; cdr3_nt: TGTGCCAGCTCCCCAGCTAGCCGGGCCGAGCAGTACTTC
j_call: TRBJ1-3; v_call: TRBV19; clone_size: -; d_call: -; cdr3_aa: CATTQGLSGNTIYF; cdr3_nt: TGTGCCACCACACAGGGCCTCTCTGGAAACACCATATATTTT
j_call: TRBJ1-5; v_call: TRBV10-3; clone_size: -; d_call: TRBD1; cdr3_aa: CAISDGGTGGNQPQHF; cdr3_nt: TGTGCCATCAGTGATGGAGGGACAGGGGGCAATCAGCCCCAGCATTTT
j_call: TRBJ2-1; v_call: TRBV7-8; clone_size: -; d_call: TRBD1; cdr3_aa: CASSQGVGNEQFF; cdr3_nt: TGTGCCAGCAGCCAGGGGGTGGGTAATGAGCAGTTCTTC
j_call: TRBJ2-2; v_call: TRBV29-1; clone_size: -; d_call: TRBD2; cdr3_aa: CSVSTSGSPHGELFF; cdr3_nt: TGCAGCGTCTCGACTAGCGGGAGTCCCCACGGGGAGCTGTTTTTT